This T cell receptor beta chain was observed in a study of radiation and T cells in renal cell carcinoma. Overall study: Nephrectomy followed 15 Gy stereotactic body radiation by 4 weeks. Study conclusions and caveats: In blood, top tumor clones expanded by 2 weeks, shrinking by 4. Baseline intratumoral clonotype presence is unknown without pretreatment biopsies.

Deletions cut 7 bases from V and 4 bases from J, with 6 bases between. The CDR3 sequence is 11 residues long. Germline-derived CDR1 and CDR2 are SNHLY and FYNNEI. This clone was detected once. Its antigen is currently unknown. Specified time point: blood 2 weeks post-SBRT. Indicated treatment: 15 Gy SBRT to primary tumor, nephrectomy 4 weeks later. After SBRT, blood was collected at 2 and 4 weeks, plus baseline. Some clones are missing from TCRdb's copy, which holds only in-frame ones; the method was immunoSEQ multiplex PCR. The sample includes some 130,000 clones, approximately 90% of them seen just once.

Specimen: blood, collected from a patient whose treatment included radiotherapy and nephrectomy. The chain couples TRBV2 to TRBJ2-3, with no clear D. The receptor's source is a woman between 70 and 85 years old with renal cell carcinoma. The CDR3 is CASTQADTQYF. CDR3 bases: TGTGCCAGCACCCAAGCAGATACGCAGTATTTT.